Sequencing of this TCR beta chain was carried out in a study of T cell repertoires in aging, cancer and after chemotherapy. On the study more broadly: Donors were grouped into six age bands spanning 30 or younger through 70 or older. Study-level points and caveats: Untreated cancer patients had significantly lower blood TCR diversity than age-matched healthy donors.

Details on this clonotype: Its antigen remains unknown.

Multiplex touch-down PCR with TRB-A/B primers amplified rearranged V-D-J TRB sequences. MiXCR, run by TCRdb on the multiplex PCR reads, gives a single entry per CDR3 protein. The sample holds several hundred distinct CDR3 sequences, 23% seen once. The CDR3 extends over 16 amino acids. The template was genomic DNA from peripheral blood, not RNA. The rearrangement joins TRBV21-1 to TRBJ2-2; the table's TRBD1 call for D was not verified on the DNA. TRBV21-1 is termed a pseudogene. Sequenced material: blood. The receptor comes from a human donor with a solid tumor. CDR3 nucleotide sequence: TGTGCCAGCAGCGCCCGACAGGGAACGAGCACCGGGGAGCTGTTTTTT. Residues: CASSARQGTSTGELFF.